Sequencing of this TCR beta chain was carried out in a study of molecular identifiers for immune sequencing clone quantification. Germline V gene data show CDR1 as SGHAT and CDR2 as FQNNGV. This CDR3 spans 15 amino acids. Trimming removed 5 bases from V and 4 bases from J, with 17 bases in between. Remarks on this clonotype: This likely comes from a read error, as the CDR3 has no conserved phenylalanine or tryptophan at its end.

Bulk TCR libraries used previously described methods and listed TCR primers. TCRdb called the PCR reads again in MiXCR, with one record for every CDR3 protein. The sample includes about 640,000 distinct CDR3 sequences, 15% to 20% seen only once; the top ten take roughly 0.85%. The chain has TRBV11-2 and TRBJ1-2; D is possibly TRBD1 (6 bases). The clonotype comes from a human donor in good health. Some libraries in this study had Jurkat cell RNA spiked in. Sequencing used naive CD8+ T cells from blood, with Jurkat cell RNA spiked in. Subset here: FACS-sorted CD8+CD4-CCR7+CD45RA+ naive T cells. Here the CDR3 DNA reads TGTGCCAGCAGCCCGATGGGGGGGCGCGCCTATGGCTACACCATC. It encodes CASSPMGGRAYGYTI.